This TCR beta chain emerged from a study of T-cell reconstitution after alpha-beta-depleted transplantation in children. Germline CDR1 SGHRS, CDR2 YFSETQ. V lost 3 bases and J lost 4; bases outside the gene matches: 14. The CDR3 is 18 amino acids. This clonotype has at least ten counts. Unique molecular identifiers were incorporated during preparation of the TCRbeta library. Via MiXCR, TCRdb re-called the PCR reads, giving one row per CDR3 protein. The sample holds some 200,000 distinct CDR3 sequences; approximately 9.9% are singletons and the top ten take over 4.5%. This sample comprised PBMCs from the stem cell graft donor, obtained from the stem cell graft. This receptor was obtained from a human donor who donated a stem cell graft to a child with SCID. This chain links TRBV5-1 with TRBJ2-3; 10 bases line up with TRBD2. The CDR3 region has the DNA TGCGCCAGCAGCTCACAAATAAAACTAGCGGGGAGCCCAGATACGCAGTATTTT. It codes for CASSSQIKLAGSPDTQYF. Full variable domain (outside the CDR3, taken from reference TRBV5-1 and TRBJ2-3): KAGVTQTPRYLIKTRGQQVTLSCSPISGHRSVSWYQQTPGQGLQFLFEYFSETQRNKGNFPGRFSGRQFSNSRSEMNVSTLELGDSALYLCASSSQIKLAGSPDTQYFGPGTRLTVL.